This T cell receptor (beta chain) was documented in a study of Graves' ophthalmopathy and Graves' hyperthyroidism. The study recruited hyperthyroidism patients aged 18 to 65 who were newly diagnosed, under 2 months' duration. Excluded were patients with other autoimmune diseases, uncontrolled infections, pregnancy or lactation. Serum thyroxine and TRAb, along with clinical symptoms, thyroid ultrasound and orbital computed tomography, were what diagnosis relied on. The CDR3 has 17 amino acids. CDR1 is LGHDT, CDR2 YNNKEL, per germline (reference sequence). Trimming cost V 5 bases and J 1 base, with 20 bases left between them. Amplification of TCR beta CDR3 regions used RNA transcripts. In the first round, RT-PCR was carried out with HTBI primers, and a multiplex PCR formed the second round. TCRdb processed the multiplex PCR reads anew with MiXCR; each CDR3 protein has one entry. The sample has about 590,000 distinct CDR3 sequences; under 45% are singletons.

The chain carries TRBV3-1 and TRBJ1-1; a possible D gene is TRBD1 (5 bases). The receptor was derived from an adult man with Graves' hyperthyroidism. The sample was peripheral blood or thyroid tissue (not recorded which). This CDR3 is CASSFRLGGARNTEAFF. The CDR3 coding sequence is TGTGCCAGCAGCTTCCGACTGGGAGGGGCAAGGAACACTGAAGCTTTCTTT.